This entry lists 25 T cell receptor beta chains sequenced from one sample in a study of long-term antiretroviral therapy in people with HIV. Investigators performed immunoSEQ version v3.0 at survey level. Assay: immunoSEQ multiplex PCR; the TCRdb copy retains only in-frame clones and omits some. The sample gives over 20,000 clones, roughly 80% of which show up once; approximately 12% is in the top ten. This sample comprised unsorted PBMCs, obtained 1.6 years after starting antiretroviral therapy. These receptors originate from a man in his forties with HIV.

This clone was seen only once. This chain joins TRBV19 and TRBJ1-5; 7 nucleotides agree with TRBD1. The trim removed 4 bases at V and 5 bases at J, leaving 11 bases unmatched. CDR1 and CDR2 from the germline V gene are LNHDA and SQIVND (reference sequence). This CDR3 has 16 residues. The CDR3 region is CASSTFPGDRDQPQHF. CDR3 nucleotide sequence: TGTGCCAGTAGTACGTTCCCGGGGGACAGAGATCAGCCCCAGCATTTT.

This rearrangement joins TRBV5-6 to TRBJ1-2, with no clear D. The V end lost 4 bases, the J end lost 3 bases, and 13 bases lay between the germline ends. Germline CDR1 and CDR2: SGHDT and YYEEEE. This CDR3 is built from 14 residues. Here the CDR3 reads CASSPRSDYYGYTF. The CDR3 coding sequence is TGTGCCAGCAGCCCCCGGTCAGACTACTATGGCTACACCTTC. Full variable domain (outside the CDR3, taken from reference TRBV5-6 and TRBJ1-2): DAGVTQSPTHLIKTRGQQVTLRCSPKSGHDTVSWYQQALGQGPQFIFQYYEEEERQRGNFPDRFSGHQFPNYSSELNVNALLLGDSALYLCASSPRSDYYGYTFGSGTRLTVV.

The chain employs TRBV6-5 and TRBJ1-1; 7 nucleotides match TRBD1. Germline CDR1 and CDR2: MNHEY and SVGAGI. Trimming at V came to 5 bases and at J to 2 bases, leaving 2 bases not matched to a gene. The CDR3 extends over 13 amino acids. CDR3 coding DNA: TGTGCCAGCAGTGGGACAGACAACACTGAAGCTTTCTTT. Translation gives CASSGTDNTEAFF.

The rearrangement joins TRBV18 to TRBJ2-2; TRBD1 matches at 8 bases. There are 18 residues in the CDR3. Per germline, CDR1 KGHSH and CDR2 LQKENI. The V and J ends lost 4 bases and 6 bases, in that order; junction bases with no gene match: 16. The CDR3 loop is CASSLLTRKTGEAGELFF. The DNA for the CDR3 is TGTGCCAGCTCACTACTGACCCGAAAGACAGGGGAGGCCGGGGAGCTGTTTTTT.

The genes are TRBV13 and TRBJ1-4, with no clear D. CDR1 is PRHDT and CDR2 is FYEKMQ in the germline V gene (reference sequence). V was trimmed by 3 bases and J by 4 bases, leaving 6 bases between them. There are 13 residues in the CDR3. In DNA, the CDR3 is TGTGCCAGCAGCTTTCGCGGTAATGAAAAACTGTTTTTT. Its translation: CASSFRGNEKLFF.

V is TRBV30 and J is TRBJ2-7; no clear D. Trimming took off 0 bases at V and 4 bases at J, with 10 bases between the two ends. The CDR3 consists of 13 residues. CDR1 is GTSNPN, CDR2 SVGIG, per germline (reference sequence). CDR3 loop: CAWSVGSLYEQYF. CDR3 coding DNA: TGTGCCTGGAGTGTCGGAAGTCTGTACGAGCAGTACTTC.

The genes are TRBV9 and TRBJ2-2, with 8 bases identical to TRBD2. The germline V gene has CDR1 SGDLS and CDR2 YYNGEE. The CDR3 consists of 16 residues. V lost 0 bases and J lost 0; bases outside the gene matches: 1. The CDR3 DNA is TGTGCCAGCAGCGTAGGACTAGCGCCGAACACCGGGGAGCTGTTTTTT. Its protein is CASSVGLAPNTGELFF.

V usage is TRBV2 and J usage is TRBJ2-2; 9 bases map to TRBD1. Trimming took 7 bases from V and 0 from J; bases not matched to a gene: 6. The CDR3 has 16 amino acids. The germline gives CDR1 SNHLY, CDR2 FYNNEI. This CDR3 is CASTDRQGANTGELFF. In DNA form, the CDR3 reads TGTGCCAGCACGGACCGACAGGGGGCGAACACCGGGGAGCTGTTTTTT.

In this sample, this clone turned up a few times. This chain joins TRBV4-1 and TRBJ1-5, with D possibly being TRBD1 (6 bases). The CDR3 is 14 residues long. Trimming took 0 bases from V and 7 from J, leaving 10 bases between them. In germline, CDR1 is MGHRA, CDR2 YSYEKL. The CDR3: CASSQDTGTQPQHF. CDR3 in DNA: TGCGCCAGCAGCCAAGATACAGGGACCCAGCCCCAGCATTTT.

The table lists this clone with a few counts. V is TRBV7-9 and J is TRBJ1-6; 7 bases map to TRBD1. CDR1 is SEHNR, CDR2 FQNEAQ, per germline (reference sequence). The CDR3 is 15 amino acids. Losses at the gene ends were 4 bases for V and 5 bases for J; bases not matched to a gene: 5. The CDR3 reads CASSWGTDNNSPLHF. CDR3 bases: TGTGCCAGCAGCTGGGGGACAGACAATAATTCACCCCTCCACTTT.

DNA of the CDR3: TGTGCCAGCAGTGATGAGGGGGAGGACACCTTC. It specifies CASSDEGEDTF. V and J are TRBV6-1 and TRBJ1-2, with a tentative D call TRBD1 (6 bases). The length of the CDR3 is 11 residues. V dropped 3 bases and J dropped 12 bases, with 11 bases sitting between them. Germline V gene sequence: CDR1 MNHNS, CDR2 SASEGT.

V gene TRBV19 combines with J gene TRBJ1-5, with D unclear. Trimming removed 1 base at V and 1 base at J, with 8 bases between. The CDR3 is made up of 15 amino acids. Germline CDR1 LNHDA, CDR2 SQIVND (reference sequence). In DNA form, the CDR3 reads TGTGCCAGTAGTATAGGAGGACTCAGCAATCAGCCCCAGCATTTT. Amino acid sequence: CASSIGGLSNQPQHF.

The V and J genes are TRBV2 and TRBJ1-4; unclear D gene. The CDR3 is 13 residues long. Germline V gene data show CDR1 as SNHLY and CDR2 as FYNNEI. V lost 3 bases to trimming and J lost 5 bases, with 7 bases between them. CDR3 amino acids: CASSDPQNEKLFF. DNA for the CDR3: TGTGCCAGCAGTGATCCCCAGAATGAAAAACTGTTTTTT.

The V and J genes are TRBV5-5 and TRBJ1-2, with D possibly matching TRBD1 (6 bases). This CDR3 region has 13 residues. Per the germline V gene, CDR1 is SGHKS and CDR2 is YYEKEE (reference sequence). Trimming cost V 0 bases and J 8 bases, with 11 bases left between them. Here the CDR3 reads CASSLAGASGYTF. For the CDR3, the DNA is TGTGCCAGCAGCTTGGCAGGGGCCTCGGGCTACACCTTC.

The chain recombines TRBV7-2 with TRBJ1-1, with no clear D. Trimming shortened V by 1 base and J by 4 bases, and 10 bases separated the two germline ends. The CDR3 covers 14 residues. Germline V gene sequence: CDR1 SGHTA, CDR2 FQGNSA. CDR3 nucleotide sequence: TGTGCCAGCAGCTTAGGCCTTGGGGTCACTGAAGCTTTCTTT. Protein product: CASSLGLGVTEAFF. The entire variable domain, with the rest obtained from reference TRBV7-2 and TRBJ1-1, is as follows: GAGVSQSPSNKVTEKGKDVELRCDPISGHTALYWYRQSLGQGLEFLIYFQGNSAPDKSGLPSDRFSAERTGGSVSTLTIQRTQQEDSAVYLCASSLGLGVTEAFFGQGTRLTVV.

CDR3 DNA sequence: TGTGCCAGCAGTCCTAATAGAAACACCATATATTTT. Its protein is CASSPNRNTIYF. The chain joins TRBV28 to TRBJ1-3; D ambiguous. The CDR3 is 12 amino acids. V dropped 5 bases and J dropped 5 bases, with 7 bases sitting between them. CDR1 and CDR2 (germline): MDHEN, SYDVKM.

The chain has TRBV9 and TRBJ1-2; 10 bases match TRBD1. Germline CDR1 reads SGDLS; CDR2 reads YYNGEE. V gave up 4 bases and J gave up 8 bases; unmatched junction bases: 5. The CDR3 has 13 residues. CDR3 bases: TGTGCCAGCAGCCCGGGGACAGGGGAAGGCTACACCTTC. Encoded protein: CASSPGTGEGYTF.

This sequence joins TRBV9 and TRBJ1-6; 9 bases agree with TRBD1. The CDR3 has 18 amino acids. V lost 3 bases, J lost 1 base, and 8 bases stayed unmatched. The germline gives CDR1 SGDLS, CDR2 YYNGEE. For the CDR3, the DNA is TGTGCCAGCAGCGCGACACAGGGGGCGACGTCCTATAATTCACCCCTCCACTTT. Encoded protein: CASSATQGATSYNSPLHF.

V gene TRBV7-9 combines with J gene TRBJ2-7; 8 nucleotides align to TRBD1. The CDR3 sequence is 14 residues long. CDR1 and CDR2 from the germline V gene are SEHNR and FQNEAQ (reference sequence). With 5 bases clipped from V and 0 bases from J, the junction kept 3 bases outside the gene matches. The CDR3 reads CASSDTGGSYEQYF. The CDR3 bases are TGTGCCAGCAGCGACACAGGGGGCTCCTACGAGCAGTACTTC.

The chain employs TRBV6-1 and TRBJ1-6; the D gene is possibly TRBD1 (6 bases). CDR1 is MNHNS, CDR2 SASEGT, per germline. The CDR3 is 15 amino acids. Between the trimmed V and J ends, which lost 2 bases and 3 bases, there was a span of 8 bases. CDR3 protein: CASSEPDSYNSPLHF. CDR3 nucleotides: TGTGCCAGCAGTGAACCGGACAGCTATAATTCACCCCTCCACTTT.

The rearrangement joins TRBV5-1 to TRBJ1-3, with D perhaps TRBD1 (5 bases). The germline gives CDR1 SGHRS, CDR2 YFSETQ. This CDR3 is built from 13 residues. V lost 4 bases and J lost 4, with 9 bases in between. This CDR3 is CASSGDEGNTIYF. The CDR3 region has the DNA TGCGCCAGCAGCGGGGACGAAGGAAACACCATATATTTT.

The J gene is TRBJ2-7, the V gene TRBV27; no reliable D call. CDR1 and CDR2 from the germline V gene are MNHEY and SMNVEV (reference sequence). The CDR3 contains 13 residues. Trimming pared 1 base from V and 2 bases from J, leaving 6 bases between. CDR3 bases: TGTGCCAGCAGTTTATATTCTCCCTACGAGCAGTACTTC. Its protein is CASSLYSPYEQYF.

The chain combines TRBV21-1 with TRBJ2-3; TRBD1 is the table's D call, not checked against the DNA. TRBV21-1 is classified as a pseudogene. The CDR3 consists of 17 residues. CDR3 region: CASSKAPGQTSTDTQYF. CDR3 DNA: TGTGCCAGCAGCAAAGCCCCCGGACAGACTAGCACAGATACGCAGTATTTT.

CDR3 loop: CASSWAGTPETQYF. The CDR3 DNA is TGTGCCAGCAGCTGGGCCGGGACACCAGAGACCCAGTACTTC. The genes are TRBV7-6 and TRBJ2-5, with D possibly matching TRBD1 (6 bases). Trimming removed 4 bases from V and 4 bases from J, with 13 bases in between. The CDR3 length is 14 residues. Germline V lookup: CDR1 SGHVS, CDR2 FNYEAQ.

The chain has TRBV6-6 and TRBJ2-1; 9 bases line up with TRBD1. Germline values: CDR1 MNHNY, CDR2 SVGAGI (reference sequence). The CDR3 is 15 residues long. V was pared by 6 bases and J by 1 base, with 4 bases of the junction left unmatched. The CDR3: CASSWTGVSYNEQFF. The DNA for the CDR3 is TGTGCCAGCAGCTGGACAGGGGTGTCCTACAATGAGCAGTTCTTC.